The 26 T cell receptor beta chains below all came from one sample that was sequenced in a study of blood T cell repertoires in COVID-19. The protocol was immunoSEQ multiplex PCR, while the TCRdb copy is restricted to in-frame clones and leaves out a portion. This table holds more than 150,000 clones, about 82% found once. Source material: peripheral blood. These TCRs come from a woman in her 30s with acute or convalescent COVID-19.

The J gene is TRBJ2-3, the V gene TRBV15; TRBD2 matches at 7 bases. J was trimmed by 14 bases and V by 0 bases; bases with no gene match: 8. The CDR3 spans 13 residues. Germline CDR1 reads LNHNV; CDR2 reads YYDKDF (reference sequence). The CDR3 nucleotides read TGTGCCACCAGCAGAGATTGGGGGGGAGGGCCGTATTTT. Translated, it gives CATSRDWGGGPYF.

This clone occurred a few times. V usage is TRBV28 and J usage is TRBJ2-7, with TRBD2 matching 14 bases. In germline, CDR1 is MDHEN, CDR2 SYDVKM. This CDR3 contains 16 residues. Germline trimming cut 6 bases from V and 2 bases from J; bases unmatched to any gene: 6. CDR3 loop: CASRGLAGGFAYEQYF. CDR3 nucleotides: TGTGCCAGCAGAGGACTAGCGGGGGGATTCGCCTACGAGCAGTACTTC.

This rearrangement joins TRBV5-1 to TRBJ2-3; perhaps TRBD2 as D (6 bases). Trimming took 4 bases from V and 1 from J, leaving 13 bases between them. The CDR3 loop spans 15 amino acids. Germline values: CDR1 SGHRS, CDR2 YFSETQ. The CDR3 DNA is TGCGCCAGCAGCCTGGTAGCGGACCGCACAGATACGCAGTATTTT. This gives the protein CASSLVADRTDTQYF.

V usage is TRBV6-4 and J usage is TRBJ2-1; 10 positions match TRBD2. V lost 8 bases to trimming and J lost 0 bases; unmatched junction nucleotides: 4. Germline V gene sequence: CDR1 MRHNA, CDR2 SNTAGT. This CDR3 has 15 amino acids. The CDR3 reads CASRASGSSYNEQFF. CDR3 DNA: TGTGCCAGCCGGGCTAGCGGGAGCTCCTACAATGAGCAGTTCTTC.

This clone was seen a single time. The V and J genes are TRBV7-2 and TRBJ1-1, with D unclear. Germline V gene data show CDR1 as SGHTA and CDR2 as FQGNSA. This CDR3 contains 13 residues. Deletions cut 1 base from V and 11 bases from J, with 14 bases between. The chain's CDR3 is CASSLVFVAPAFF. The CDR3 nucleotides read TGTGCCAGCAGCTTAGTCTTTGTAGCCCCGGCTTTCTTT. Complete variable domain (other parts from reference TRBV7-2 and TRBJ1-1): GAGVSQSPSNKVTEKGKDVELRCDPISGHTALYWYRQSLGQGLEFLIYFQGNSAPDKSGLPSDRFSAERTGGSVSTLTIQRTQQEDSAVYLCASSLVFVAPAFFGQGTRLTVV.

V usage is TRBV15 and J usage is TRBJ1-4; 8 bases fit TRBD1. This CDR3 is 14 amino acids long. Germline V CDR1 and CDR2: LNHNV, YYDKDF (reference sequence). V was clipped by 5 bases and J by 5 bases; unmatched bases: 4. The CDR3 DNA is TGTGCCACCAGCTGGACAGGGTTGAATGAAAAACTGTTTTTT. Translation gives CATSWTGLNEKLFF.

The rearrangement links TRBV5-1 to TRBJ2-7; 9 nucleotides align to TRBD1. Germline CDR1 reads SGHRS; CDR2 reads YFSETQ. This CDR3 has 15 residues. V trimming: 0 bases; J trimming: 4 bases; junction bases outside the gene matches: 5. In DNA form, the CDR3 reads TGCGCCAGCAGCTTGGACGGACAGGGGTTGTACGAGCAGTACTTC. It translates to CASSLDGQGLYEQYF.

The CDR3 DNA reads as TGTGCCACCAGCAGAGGGCTGGGGGCCTATGGCTACACCTTC. This translates into CATSRGLGAYGYTF. The V gene is TRBV15, the J gene TRBJ1-2; possibly TRBD1 for D (6 bases). The CDR3 length is 14 residues. Germline V gene data show CDR1 as LNHNV and CDR2 as YYDKDF (reference sequence). The germline V and J ends were trimmed by 1 base and 4 bases, with 10 bases remaining between them. Complete variable domain (other parts from reference TRBV15 and TRBJ1-2): DAMVIQNPRYQVTQFGKPVTLSCSQTLNHNVMYWYQQKSSQAPKLLFHYYDKDFNNEADTPDNFQSRRPNTSFCFLDIRSPGLGDTAMYLCATSRGLGAYGYTFGSGTRLTVV.

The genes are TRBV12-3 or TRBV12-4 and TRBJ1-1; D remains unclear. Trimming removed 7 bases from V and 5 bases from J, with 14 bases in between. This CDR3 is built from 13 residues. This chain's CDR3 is CASTSRPRTEAFF. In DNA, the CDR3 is TGTGCCAGCACCTCACGACCGAGGACTGAAGCTTTCTTT.

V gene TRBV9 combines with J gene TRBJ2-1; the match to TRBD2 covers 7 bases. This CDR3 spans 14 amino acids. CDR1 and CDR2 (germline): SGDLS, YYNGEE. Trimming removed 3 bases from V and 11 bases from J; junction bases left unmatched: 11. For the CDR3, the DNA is TGTGCCAGCAGCGGACCCACTAGCGTCGAGCAGCAGTTCTTC. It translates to CASSGPTSVEQQFF. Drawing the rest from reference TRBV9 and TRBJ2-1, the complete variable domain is DSGVTQTPKHLITATGQRVTLRCSPRSGDLSVYWYQQSLDQGLQFLIQYYNGEERAKGNILERFSAQQFPDLHSELNLSSLELGDSALYFCASSGPTSVEQQFFGPGTRLTVL.

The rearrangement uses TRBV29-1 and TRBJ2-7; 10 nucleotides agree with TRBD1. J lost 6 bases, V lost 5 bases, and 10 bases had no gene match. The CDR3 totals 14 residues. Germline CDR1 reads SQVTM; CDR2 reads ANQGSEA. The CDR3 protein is CSVHQPGDRGEQYF. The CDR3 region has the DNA TGCAGCGTTCACCAGCCTGGGGACAGGGGCGAGCAGTACTTC.

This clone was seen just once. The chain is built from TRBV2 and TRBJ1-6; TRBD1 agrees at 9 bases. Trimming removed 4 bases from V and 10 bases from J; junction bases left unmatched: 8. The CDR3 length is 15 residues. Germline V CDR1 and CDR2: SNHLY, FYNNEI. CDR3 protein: CASSADRGYGSPLHF. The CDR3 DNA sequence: TGTGCCAGCAGTGCGGACAGGGGATATGGCTCACCCCTCCACTTT. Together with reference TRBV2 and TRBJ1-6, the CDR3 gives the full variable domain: EPEVTQTPSHQVTQMGQEVILRCVPISNHLYFYWYRQILGQKVEFLVSFYNNEISEKSEIFDDQFSVERPDGSNFTLKIRSTKLEDSAMYFCASSADRGYGSPLHFGNGTRLTVT.

CDR3 DNA: TGTGCCAGCAGCTTAGGTGGAGGTCCCGAGCAGTACTTC. Encoded protein: CASSLGGGPEQYF. The chain couples TRBV11-2 to TRBJ2-7; the D gene is possibly TRBD2 (5 bases). CDR3 size: 13 residues. The germline CDR1 and CDR2 sequences are SGHAT and FQNNGV. The V end was cut by 1 base, the J end by 6 bases, with 10 bases between.

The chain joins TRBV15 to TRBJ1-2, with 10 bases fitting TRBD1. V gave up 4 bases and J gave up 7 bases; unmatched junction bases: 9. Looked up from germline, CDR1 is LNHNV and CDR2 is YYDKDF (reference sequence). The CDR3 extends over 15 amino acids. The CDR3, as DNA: TGTGCCACCAGCAAGGGGGACAGGGGATTGGGTGGCTACACCTTC. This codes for CATSKGDRGLGGYTF.

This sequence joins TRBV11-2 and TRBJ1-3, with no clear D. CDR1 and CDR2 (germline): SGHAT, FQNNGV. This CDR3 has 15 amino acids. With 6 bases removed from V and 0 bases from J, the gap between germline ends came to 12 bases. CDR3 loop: CASRVRSNSGNTIYF. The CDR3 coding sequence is TGTGCCAGCAGGGTACGGTCCAACTCTGGAAACACCATATATTTT.

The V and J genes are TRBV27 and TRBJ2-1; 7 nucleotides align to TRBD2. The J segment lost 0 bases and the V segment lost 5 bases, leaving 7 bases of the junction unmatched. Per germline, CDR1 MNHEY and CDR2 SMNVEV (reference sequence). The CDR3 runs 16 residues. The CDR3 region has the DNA TGTGCCAGCAGTCCTGCACCGGGGGGCTCCTACAATGAGCAGTTCTTC. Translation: CASSPAPGGSYNEQFF.

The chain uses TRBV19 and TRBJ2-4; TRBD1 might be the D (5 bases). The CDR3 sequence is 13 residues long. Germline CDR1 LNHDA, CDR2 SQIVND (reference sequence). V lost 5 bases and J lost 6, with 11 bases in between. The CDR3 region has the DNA TGTGCCAGTAGTCAGATGGGGCGAAACATTCAGTACTTC. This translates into CASSQMGRNIQYF.

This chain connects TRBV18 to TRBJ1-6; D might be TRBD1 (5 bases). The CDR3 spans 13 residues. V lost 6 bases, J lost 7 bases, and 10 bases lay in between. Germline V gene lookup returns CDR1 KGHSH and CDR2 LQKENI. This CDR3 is CASSRGANSPLHF. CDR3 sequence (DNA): TGTGCCAGCTCTCGCGGGGCAAATTCACCCCTCCACTTT.

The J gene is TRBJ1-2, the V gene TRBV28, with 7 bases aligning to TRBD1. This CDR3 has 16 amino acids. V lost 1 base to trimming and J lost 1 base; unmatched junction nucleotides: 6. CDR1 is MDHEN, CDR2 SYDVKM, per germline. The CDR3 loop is CASSLSGQRYNYGYTF. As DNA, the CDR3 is TGTGCCAGCAGTTTATCGGGACAGAGATATAACTATGGCTACACCTTC.

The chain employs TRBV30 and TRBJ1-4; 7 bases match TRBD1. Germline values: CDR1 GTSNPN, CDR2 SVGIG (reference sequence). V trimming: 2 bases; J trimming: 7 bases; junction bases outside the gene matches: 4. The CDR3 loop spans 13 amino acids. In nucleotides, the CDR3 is TGTGCCTGGAGTCCCCAGGGGGTTGAAAAACTGTTTTTT. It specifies CAWSPQGVEKLFF.

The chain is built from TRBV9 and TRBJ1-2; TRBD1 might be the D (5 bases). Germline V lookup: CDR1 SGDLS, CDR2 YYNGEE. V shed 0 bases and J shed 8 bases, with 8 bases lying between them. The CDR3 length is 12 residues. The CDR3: CASSVGGHGYTF. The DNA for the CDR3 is TGTGCCAGCAGCGTAGGAGGACACGGCTACACCTTC.

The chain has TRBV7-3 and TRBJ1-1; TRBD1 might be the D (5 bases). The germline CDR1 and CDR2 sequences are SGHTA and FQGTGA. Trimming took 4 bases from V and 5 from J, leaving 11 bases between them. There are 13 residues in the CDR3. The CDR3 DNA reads TGTGCCAGCAGCTCGCAGGGTCGGACTGAAGCTTTCTTT. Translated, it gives CASSSQGRTEAFF. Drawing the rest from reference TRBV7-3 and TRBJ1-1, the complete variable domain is GAGVSQTPSNKVTEKGKYVELRCDPISGHTALYWYRQSLGQGPEFLIYFQGTGAADDSGLPNDRFFAVRPEGSVSTLKIQRTERGDSAVYLCASSSQGRTEAFFGQGTRLTVV.

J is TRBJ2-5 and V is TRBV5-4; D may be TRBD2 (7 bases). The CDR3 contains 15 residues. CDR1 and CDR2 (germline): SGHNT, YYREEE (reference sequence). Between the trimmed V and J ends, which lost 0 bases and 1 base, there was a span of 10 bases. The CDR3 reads CASSLGRGLQETQYF. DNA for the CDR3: TGTGCCAGCAGCTTGGGGCGGGGGCTCCAAGAGACCCAGTACTTC.

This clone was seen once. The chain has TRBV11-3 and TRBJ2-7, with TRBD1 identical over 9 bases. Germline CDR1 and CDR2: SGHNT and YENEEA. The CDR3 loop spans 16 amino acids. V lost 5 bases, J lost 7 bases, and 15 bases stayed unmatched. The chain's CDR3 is CASSRGQGDPPWEQYF. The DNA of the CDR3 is TGTGCCAGCAGCCGGGGACAGGGTGACCCCCCTTGGGAGCAGTACTTC.

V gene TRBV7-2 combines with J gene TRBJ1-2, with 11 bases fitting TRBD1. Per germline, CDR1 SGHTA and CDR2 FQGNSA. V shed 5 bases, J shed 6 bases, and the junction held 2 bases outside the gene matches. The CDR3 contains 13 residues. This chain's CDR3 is CASSQGQGDGYTF. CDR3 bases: TGTGCCAGCAGCCAGGGACAGGGGGATGGCTACACCTTC.

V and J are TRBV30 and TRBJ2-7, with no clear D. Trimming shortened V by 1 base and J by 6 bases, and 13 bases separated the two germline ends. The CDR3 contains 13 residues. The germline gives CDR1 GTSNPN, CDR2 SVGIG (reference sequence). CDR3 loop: CAWSDRMYGEQYF. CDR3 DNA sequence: TGTGCCTGGAGTGACAGAATGTACGGCGAGCAGTACTTC.